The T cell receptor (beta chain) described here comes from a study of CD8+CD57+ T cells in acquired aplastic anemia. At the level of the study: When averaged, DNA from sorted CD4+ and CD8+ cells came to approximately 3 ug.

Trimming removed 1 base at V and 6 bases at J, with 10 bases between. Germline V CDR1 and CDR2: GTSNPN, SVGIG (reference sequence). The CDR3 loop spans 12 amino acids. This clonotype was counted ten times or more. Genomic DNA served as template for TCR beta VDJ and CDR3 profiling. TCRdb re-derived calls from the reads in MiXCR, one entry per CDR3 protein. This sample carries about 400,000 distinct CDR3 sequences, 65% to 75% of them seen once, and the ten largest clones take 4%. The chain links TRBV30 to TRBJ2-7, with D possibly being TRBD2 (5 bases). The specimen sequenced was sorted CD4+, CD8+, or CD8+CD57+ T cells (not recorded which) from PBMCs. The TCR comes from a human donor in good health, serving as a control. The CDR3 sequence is CAWSARVGEQYF. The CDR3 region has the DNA TGTGCCTGGAGTGCGAGGGTTGGCGAGCAGTACTTC.